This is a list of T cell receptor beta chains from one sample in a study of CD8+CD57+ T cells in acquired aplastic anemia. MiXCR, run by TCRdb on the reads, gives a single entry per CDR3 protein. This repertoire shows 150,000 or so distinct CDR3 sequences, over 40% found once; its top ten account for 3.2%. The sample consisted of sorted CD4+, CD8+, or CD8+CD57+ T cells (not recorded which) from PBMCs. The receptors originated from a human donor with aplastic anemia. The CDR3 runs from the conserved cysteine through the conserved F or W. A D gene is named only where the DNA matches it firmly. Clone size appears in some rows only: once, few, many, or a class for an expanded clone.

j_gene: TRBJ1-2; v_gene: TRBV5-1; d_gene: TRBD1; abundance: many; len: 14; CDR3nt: TGCGCCAGCAGCCAACGACAGGGAAGCTATGGCTACACCTTC; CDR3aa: CASSQRQGSYGYTF
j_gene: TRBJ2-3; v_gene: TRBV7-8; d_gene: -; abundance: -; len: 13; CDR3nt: TGTGCCAGCAGCGGCACTCAGACAGATACGCAGTATTTT; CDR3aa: CASSGTQTDTQYF
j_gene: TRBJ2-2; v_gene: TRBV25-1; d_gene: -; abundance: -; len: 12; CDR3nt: TGTGCCAGCAGCGGGGGCCACGGGGAGCTGTTTTTT; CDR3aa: CASSGGHGELFF
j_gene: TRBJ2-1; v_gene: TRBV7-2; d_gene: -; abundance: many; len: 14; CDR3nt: TGTGCCAGCAGCTTAAGGCTAGTTAACAATGAGCAGTTCTTC; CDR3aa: CASSLRLVNNEQFF
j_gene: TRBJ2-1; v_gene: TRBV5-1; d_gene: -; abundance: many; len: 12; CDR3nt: TGCGCCAGCAGCTTGGTTAGAGATGAGCAGTTCTTC; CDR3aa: CASSLVRDEQFF
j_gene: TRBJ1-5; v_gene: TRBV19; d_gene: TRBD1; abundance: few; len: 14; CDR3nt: TGTGCCAGTAGTCCAGGGACAGGGGCAAAGCCCCAGCATTTT; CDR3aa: CASSPGTGAKPQHF
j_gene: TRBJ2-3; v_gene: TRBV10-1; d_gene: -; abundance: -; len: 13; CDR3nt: TGCGCCAGCAGTGAGAACCCCGCGGATACGCAGTATTTT; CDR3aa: CASSENPADTQYF
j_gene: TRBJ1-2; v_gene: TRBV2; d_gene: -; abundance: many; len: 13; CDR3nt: TGTGCCAGCAGTGAAGAGGGGATCTATGGCTACACCTTC; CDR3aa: CASSEEGIYGYTF
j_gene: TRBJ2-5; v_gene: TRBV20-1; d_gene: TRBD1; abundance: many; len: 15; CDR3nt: TGCAGTGCTAGAGATGGGGACAGGGGGCGGGAGACCCAGTACTTC; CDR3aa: CSARDGDRGRETQYF
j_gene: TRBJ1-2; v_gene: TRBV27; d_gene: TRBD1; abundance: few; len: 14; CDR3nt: TGTGCCAGCAGTTTCAATACAGGGGGAACAGGCTACACCTTC; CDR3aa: CASSFNTGGTGYTF
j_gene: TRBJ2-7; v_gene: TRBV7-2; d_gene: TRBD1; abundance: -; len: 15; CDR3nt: TGTGCCAGCAGCTTGGGACAGGGGAGCTCCTACGAGCAGTACTTC; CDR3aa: CASSLGQGSSYEQYF
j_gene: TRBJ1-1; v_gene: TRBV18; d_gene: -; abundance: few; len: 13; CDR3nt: TGTGCCAGTTCGACAGGACCGAACACTGAAGCTTTCTTT; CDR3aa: CASSTGPNTEAFF
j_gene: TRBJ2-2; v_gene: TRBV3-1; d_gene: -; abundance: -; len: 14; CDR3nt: TGTGCCAGCAGCTCCCGGGGCGCTACCGGGGAACTGTTTTTT; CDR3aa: CASSSRGATGELFF
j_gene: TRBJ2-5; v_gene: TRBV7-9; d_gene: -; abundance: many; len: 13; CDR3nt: TGTGCCAGCAATCCGGAAGCCCCGGAGACCCAGTACTTC; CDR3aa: CASNPEAPETQYF
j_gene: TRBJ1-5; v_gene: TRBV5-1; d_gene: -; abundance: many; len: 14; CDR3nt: TGCGCCAGCAGCTTGAGTGGGGGGAGACAGCCCCAGCATTTT; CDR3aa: CASSLSGGRQPQHF
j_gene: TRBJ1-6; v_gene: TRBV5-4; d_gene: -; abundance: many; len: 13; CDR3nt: TGTGCCAGCAGCTTGGACTATAATTCACCCCTCCACTTT; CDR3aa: CASSLDYNSPLHF
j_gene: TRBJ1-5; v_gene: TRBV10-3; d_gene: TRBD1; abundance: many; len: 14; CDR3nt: TGTGCCATCAAGTCAGGACAGGGTAATCAGCCCCAGCATTTT; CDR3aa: CAIKSGQGNQPQHF
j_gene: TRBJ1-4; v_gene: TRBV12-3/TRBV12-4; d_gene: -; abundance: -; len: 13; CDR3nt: TGTGCCAGCAGCCCGGACGGAACCGAAAAACTGTTTTTT; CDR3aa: CASSPDGTEKLFF
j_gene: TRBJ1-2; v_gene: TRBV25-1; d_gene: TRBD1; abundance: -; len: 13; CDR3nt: TGTGCCGGCAGTGTCACAGGGGGGTATGGCTATACCTTC; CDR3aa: CAGSVTGGYGYTF
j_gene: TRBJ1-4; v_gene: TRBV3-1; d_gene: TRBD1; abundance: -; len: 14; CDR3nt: TGTGCCAGCAGCATTGGACAGGGAAATGAAAAACTGTTTTTT; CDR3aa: CASSIGQGNEKLFF
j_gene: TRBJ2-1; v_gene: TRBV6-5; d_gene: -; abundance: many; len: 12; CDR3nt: TGTGCCAGCAGTCCCAGGGACAATGAGCAGTTCTTC; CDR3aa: CASSPRDNEQFF
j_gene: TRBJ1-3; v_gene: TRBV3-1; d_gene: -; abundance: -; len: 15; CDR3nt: TGTGCCAGCAGCCCTACCTGGGACTCTGGAAACACCACATATTTT; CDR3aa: CASSPTWDSGNTTYF
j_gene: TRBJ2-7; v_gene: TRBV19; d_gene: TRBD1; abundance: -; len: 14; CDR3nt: TGTGCCAGTAGTGCCCGGACAGGGGGCTACGAGCAGTACTTC; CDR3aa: CASSARTGGYEQYF